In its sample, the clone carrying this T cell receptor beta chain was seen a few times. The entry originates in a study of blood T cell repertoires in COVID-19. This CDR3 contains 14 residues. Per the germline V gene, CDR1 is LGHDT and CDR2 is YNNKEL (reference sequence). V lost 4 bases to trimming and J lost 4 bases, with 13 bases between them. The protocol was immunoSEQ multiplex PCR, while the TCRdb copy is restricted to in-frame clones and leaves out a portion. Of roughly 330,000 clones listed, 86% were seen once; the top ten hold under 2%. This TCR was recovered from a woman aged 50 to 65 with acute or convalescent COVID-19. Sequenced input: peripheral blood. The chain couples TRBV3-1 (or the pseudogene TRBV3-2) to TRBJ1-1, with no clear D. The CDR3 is CASSRSFLGTEAFF. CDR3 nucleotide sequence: TGTGCCAGCAGCCGGAGCTTCCTGGGCACTGAAGCTTTCTTT.